The clone carrying this TCR beta chain was seen a few times. The antigen is not known. The CDR3 contains 17 residues. V was shortened by 3 bases and J by 8 bases, with 25 bases between the two germline ends. Germline CDR1 and CDR2: MGHDK and SYGVNS. This specimen comes from a study of shared clonotypes between healthy human individuals. At the level of the study: Ranging from 18 to 49 in age, donors were a couple of women and a few men. Study-wide results and caveats: Rarefaction showed sorted-subset sequencing was incomplete despite large depth. The four-donor shared clonotypes exceeded non-shared clonotypes in generation probability, with non-shared ones scoring lower.

Combination of CD45RO+ cells with CCR7-negative CD45RA+ TemRA cells was used for CD8 memory. The protocol was immunoSEQ multiplex PCR, while the TCRdb copy is restricted to in-frame clones and leaves out a portion. This table has about 110,000 clones, about 67% appearing once. This sequence originates from a woman in her 30s in good health. The source material was memory CD8+ T cells sorted from blood. Stated subset: CD45RO+ cells pooled with CCR7-negative TemRA cells. V and J are TRBV25-1 and TRBJ1-2; no clear D. CDR3 sequence reads: CASSDLLARTGSGGYTF. The CDR3 nucleotides are TGTGCCAGCAGTGATCTCCTAGCCAGGACTGGGAGCGGAGGCTACACCTTC.